This is a list of T cell receptor beta chains from one sample in a study of radiotherapy plus CTLA-4 blockade in lung cancer. Sequenced by immunoSEQ multiplex PCR; TCRdb stores in-frame clones only, minus some. Among about 30,000 clones listed, approximately 80% were seen once. Specimen: peripheral blood, collected from a patient treated with radiotherapy plus ipilimumab. These receptor sequences come from a human donor with non-small cell lung cancer that progressed on radiotherapy plus ipilimumab. CDR3s include the opening cysteine and the closing phenylalanine or tryptophan. Size is omitted from some rows. Given values are once, few, many or a class for expanded clones.

CASSIVSGAYEQYF,TRBJ2-7,TRBV19,NA
CASSPRGQDYGYTF,TRBJ1-2,TRBV4-1,NA
CALYVPPVQYF,TRBJ2-4,TRBV30,few
CASSRDRVEQFF,TRBJ2-1,TRBV6-5,NA
CASTLTGNYQPQHF,TRBJ1-5,TRBV28,once
CASSAAGIVYNEQFF,TRBJ2-1,TRBV7-2,NA
CASSLGQLNSPLHF,TRBJ1-6,TRBV2,NA
CASSQDYRGSMFF,TRBJ2-1,TRBV14,few
CASSLGQSEAFF,TRBJ1-1,TRBV5-1,NA
CASSLGTGPSYEQYF,TRBJ2-7,TRBV28,NA
CASSPFTNRETQYF,TRBJ2-5,TRBV18,NA